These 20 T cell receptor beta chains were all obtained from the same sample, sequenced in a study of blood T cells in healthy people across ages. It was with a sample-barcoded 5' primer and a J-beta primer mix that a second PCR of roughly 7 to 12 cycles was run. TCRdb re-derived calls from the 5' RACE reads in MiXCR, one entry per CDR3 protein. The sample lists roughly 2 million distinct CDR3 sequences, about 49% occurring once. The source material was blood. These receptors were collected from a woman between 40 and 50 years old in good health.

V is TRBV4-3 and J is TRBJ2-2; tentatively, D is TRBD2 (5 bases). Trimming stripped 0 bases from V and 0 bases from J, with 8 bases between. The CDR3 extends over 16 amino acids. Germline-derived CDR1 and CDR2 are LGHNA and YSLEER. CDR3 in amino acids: CASSQEASSNTGELFF. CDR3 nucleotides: TGCGCCAGCAGCCAAGAGGCTAGCTCGAACACCGGGGAGCTGTTTTTT.

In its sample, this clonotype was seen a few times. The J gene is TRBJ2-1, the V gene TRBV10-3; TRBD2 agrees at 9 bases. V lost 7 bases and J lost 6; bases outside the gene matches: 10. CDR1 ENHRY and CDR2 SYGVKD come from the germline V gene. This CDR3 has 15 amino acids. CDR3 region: CAITEFAGGFNEQFF. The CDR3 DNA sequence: TGTGCCATCACCGAGTTCGCGGGGGGGTTCAATGAGCAGTTCTTC.

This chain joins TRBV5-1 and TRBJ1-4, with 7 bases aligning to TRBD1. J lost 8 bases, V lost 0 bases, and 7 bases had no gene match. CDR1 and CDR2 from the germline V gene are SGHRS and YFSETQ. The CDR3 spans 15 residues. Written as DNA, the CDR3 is TGCGCCAGCAGCTTGGAGCCAGGGGGACGGGAAAAACTGTTTTTT. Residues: CASSLEPGGREKLFF.

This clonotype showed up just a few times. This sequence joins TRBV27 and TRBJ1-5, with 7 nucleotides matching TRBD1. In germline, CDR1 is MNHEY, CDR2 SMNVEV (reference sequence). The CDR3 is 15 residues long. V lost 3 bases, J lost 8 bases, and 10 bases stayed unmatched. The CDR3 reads CASSFQGVAGKPQHF. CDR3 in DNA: TGTGCCAGCAGTTTCCAGGGGGTCGCCGGAAAGCCCCAGCATTTT.

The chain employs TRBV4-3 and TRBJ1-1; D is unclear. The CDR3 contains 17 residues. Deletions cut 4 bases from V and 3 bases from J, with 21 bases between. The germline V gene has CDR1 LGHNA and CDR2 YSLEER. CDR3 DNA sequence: TGCGCCAGCAGCCCTTGGTCCACCAGCGCTCGGGACACTGAAGCTTTCTTT. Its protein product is CASSPWSTSARDTEAFF.

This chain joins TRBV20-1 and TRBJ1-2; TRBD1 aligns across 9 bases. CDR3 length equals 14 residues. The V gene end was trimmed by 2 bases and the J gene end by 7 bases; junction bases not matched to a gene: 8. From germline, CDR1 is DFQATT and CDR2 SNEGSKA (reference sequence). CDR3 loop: CSARFDRGARGYTF. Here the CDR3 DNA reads TGCAGTGCTAGATTCGACAGGGGGGCGCGTGGCTACACCTTC.

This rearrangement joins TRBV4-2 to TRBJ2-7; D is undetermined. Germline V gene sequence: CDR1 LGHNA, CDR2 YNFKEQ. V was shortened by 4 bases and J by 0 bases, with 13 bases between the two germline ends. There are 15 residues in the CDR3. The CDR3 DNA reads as TGTGCCAGCAGCCCCATGGGCCAGGCCTCCTACGAGCAGTACTTC. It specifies CASSPMGQASYEQYF.

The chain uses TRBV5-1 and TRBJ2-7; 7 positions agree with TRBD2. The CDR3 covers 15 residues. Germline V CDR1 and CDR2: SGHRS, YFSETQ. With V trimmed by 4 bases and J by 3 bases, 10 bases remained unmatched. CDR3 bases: TGCGCCAGCAGCGCCGCGGGGGAAGGAGGCTACGAGCAGTACTTC. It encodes CASSAAGEGGYEQYF.

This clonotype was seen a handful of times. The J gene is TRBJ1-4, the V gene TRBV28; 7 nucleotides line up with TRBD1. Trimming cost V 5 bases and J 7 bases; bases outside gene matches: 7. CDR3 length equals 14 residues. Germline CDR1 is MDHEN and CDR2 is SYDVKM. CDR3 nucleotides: TGTGCCAGCAGTGGTGACAGGGATGGTGAAAAACTGTTTTTT. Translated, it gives CASSGDRDGEKLFF.

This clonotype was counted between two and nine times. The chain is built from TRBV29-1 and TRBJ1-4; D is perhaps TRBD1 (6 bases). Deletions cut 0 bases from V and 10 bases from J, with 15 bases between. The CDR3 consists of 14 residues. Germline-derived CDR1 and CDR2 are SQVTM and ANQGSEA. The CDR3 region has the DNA TGCAGCGTTGAAGAAACGGGGGCTGGGGGAAAACTGTTTTTT. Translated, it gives CSVEETGAGGKLFF.

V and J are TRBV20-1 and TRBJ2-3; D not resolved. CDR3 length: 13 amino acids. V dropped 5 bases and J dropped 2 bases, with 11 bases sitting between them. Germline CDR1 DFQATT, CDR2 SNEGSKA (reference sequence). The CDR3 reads CSASGPHTDTQYF. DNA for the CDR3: TGCAGTGCTTCGGGTCCACACACAGATACGCAGTATTTT.

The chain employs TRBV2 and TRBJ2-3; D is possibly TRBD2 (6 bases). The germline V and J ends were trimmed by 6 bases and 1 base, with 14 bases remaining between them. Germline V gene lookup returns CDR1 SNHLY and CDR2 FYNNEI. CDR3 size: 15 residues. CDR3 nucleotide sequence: TGTGCCAGCAGGGGGGGTTGGGGTGGCACAGATACGCAGTATTTT. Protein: CASRGGWGGTDTQYF.

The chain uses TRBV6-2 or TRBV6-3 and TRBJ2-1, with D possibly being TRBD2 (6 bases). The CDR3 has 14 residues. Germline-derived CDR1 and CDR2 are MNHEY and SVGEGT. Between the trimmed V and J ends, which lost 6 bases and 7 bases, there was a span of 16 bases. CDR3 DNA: TGTGCCAGCAGACACGGACTACACCGGAATGAGCAGTTCTTC. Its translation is CASRHGLHRNEQFF.

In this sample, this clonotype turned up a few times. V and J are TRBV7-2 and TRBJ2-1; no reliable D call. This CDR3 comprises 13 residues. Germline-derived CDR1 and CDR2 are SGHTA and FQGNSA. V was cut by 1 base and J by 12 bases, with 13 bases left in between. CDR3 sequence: CASSLDGTGGQFF. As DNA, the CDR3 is TGTGCCAGCAGCTTAGATGGAACGGGCGGGCAGTTCTTC.

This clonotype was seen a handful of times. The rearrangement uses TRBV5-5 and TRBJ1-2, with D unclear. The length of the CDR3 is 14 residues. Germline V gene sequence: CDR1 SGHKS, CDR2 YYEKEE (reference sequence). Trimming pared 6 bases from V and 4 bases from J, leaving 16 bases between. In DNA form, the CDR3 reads TGTGCCAGCACACCCGGGAACCTCTTCTATGGCTACACCTTC. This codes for CASTPGNLFYGYTF.

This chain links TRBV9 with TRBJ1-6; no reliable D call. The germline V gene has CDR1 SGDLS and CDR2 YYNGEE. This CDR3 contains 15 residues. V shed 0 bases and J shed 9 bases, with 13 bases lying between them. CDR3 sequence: CASSVVVRLCSPLHF. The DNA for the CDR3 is TGTGCCAGCAGCGTAGTAGTCAGGTTGTGTTCACCCCTCCACTTT.

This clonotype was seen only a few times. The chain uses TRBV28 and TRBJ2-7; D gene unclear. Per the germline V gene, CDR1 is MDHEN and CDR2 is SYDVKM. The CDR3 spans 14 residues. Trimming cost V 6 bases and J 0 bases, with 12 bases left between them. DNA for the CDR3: TGTGCCAGCAGCCCGCAGTCGTTCTCCTACGAGCAGTACTTC. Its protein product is CASSPQSFSYEQYF.

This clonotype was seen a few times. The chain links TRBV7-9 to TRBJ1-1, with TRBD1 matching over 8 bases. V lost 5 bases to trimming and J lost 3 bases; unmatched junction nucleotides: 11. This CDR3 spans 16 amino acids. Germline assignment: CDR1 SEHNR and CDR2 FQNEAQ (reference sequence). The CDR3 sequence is CASSQPMTGDYTEAFF. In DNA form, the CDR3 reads TGTGCCAGCAGCCAACCGATGACAGGGGATTACACTGAAGCTTTCTTT.

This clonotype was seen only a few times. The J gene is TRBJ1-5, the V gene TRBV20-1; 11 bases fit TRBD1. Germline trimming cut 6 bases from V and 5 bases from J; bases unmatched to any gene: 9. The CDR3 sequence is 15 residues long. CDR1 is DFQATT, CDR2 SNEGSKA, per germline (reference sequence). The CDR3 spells CSAMDRGRLDQPQHF. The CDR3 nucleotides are TGCAGTGCAATGGACAGGGGGCGATTGGATCAGCCCCAGCATTTT.

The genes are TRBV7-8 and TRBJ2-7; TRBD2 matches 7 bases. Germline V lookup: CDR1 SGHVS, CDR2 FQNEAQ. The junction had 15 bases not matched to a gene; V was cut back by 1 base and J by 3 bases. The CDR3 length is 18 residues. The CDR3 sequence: CASSLGSGVGLRSYEQYF. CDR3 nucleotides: TGTGCCAGCAGCTTAGGGAGCGGGGTGGGTCTAAGGAGCTACGAGCAGTACTTC.